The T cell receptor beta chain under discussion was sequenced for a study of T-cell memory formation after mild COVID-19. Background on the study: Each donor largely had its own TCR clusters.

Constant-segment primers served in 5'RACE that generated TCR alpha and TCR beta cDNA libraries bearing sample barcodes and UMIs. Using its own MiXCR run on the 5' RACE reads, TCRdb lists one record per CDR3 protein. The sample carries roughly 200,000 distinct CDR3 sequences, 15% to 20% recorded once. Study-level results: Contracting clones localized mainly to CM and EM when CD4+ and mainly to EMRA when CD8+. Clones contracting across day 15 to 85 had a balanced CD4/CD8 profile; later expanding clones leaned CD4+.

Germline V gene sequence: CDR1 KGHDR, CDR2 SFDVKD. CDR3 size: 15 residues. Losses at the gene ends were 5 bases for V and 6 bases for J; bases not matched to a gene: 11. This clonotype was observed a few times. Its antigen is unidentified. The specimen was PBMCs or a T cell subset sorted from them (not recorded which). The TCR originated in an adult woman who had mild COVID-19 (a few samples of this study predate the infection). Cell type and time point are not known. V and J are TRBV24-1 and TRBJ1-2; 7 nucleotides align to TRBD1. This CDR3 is CATSARRGQNHGYTF. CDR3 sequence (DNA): TGTGCCACCAGTGCCCGTCGGGGACAGAACCATGGCTACACCTTC.